This T cell receptor (beta chain) was recovered during a study of cytomegalovirus exposure and HLA in healthy donors. Whole-study context: Per a later analysis, the approximately 690 first-cohort and 120 validation repertoires shared one platform.

Repertoires were generated with immunoSEQ multiplex PCR, while TCRdb's copy carries only in-frame clones and drops some. Of about 110,000 clones listed, approximately 96% are singletons. As regards this clone: Its antigen is currently unknown.

General study findings and limits: Generally TCR sequences proved uncommon, though certain public TCRs appeared in numerous donors. According to a subsequent analysis, TCR clusters from the first cohort were inclined to appear together in the 130 or so validation repertoires.

Sequencing used PBMCs. The receptor was isolated from a woman younger than 35 in good health and CMV-seronegative.

CDR3 in amino acids: CASSFIRAGALAGWLFF. The CDR3 DNA is TGTGCCAGCAGTTTTATACGGGCGGGGGCCCTCGCGGGATGGCTGTTTTTT. The J gene is TRBJ2-2, the V gene TRBV28; possibly TRBD2 for D (7 bases). Germline loops: CDR1 MDHEN, CDR2 SYDVKM. The CDR3 sequence is 17 residues long. Trimming removed 3 bases at V and 13 bases at J, with 27 bases between.